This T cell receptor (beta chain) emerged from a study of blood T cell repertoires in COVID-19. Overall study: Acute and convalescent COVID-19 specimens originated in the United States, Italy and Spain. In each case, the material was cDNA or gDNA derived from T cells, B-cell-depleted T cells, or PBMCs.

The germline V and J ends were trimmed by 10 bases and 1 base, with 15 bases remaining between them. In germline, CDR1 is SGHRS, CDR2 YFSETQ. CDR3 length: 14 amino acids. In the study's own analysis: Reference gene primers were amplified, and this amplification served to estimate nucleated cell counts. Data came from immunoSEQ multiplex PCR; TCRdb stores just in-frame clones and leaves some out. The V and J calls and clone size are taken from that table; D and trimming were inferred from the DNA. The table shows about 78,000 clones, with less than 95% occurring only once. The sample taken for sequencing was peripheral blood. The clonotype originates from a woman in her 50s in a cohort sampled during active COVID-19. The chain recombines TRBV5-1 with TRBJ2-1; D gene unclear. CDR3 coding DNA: TGCGCCTCCCTTGAAGGAGAATCCTACAATGAGCAGTTCTTC. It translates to CASLEGESYNEQFF. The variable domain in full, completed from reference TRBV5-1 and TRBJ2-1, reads KAGVTQTPRYLIKTRGQQVTLSCSPISGHRSVSWYQQTPGQGLQFLFEYFSETQRNKGNFPGRFSGRQFSNSRSEMNVSTLELGDSALYLCASLEGESYNEQFFGPGTRLTVL.